Listed below are T cell receptor beta chains from one sample, sequenced in a study of response to subunit inactivated influenza vaccine. In TCRdb, the RT-PCR reads were re-called with MiXCR into one record per CDR3 protein. The sample lists hundreds of thousands of distinct CDR3 sequences; approximately 15% were seen once. Specimen: PBMCs from blood, collected less than 15 days before vaccination. All receptors come from a man in his fifties who received an inactivated influenza vaccine. Both conserved end residues are part of each CDR3.

j_gene | v_gene | CDR3aa
TRBJ1-5 | TRBV4-1 | CASSLTHGRPQHF
TRBJ1-3 | TRBV7-2 | CASSFMLGTIYF
TRBJ2-7 | TRBV5-1 | CASNTGTGSYEQYF
TRBJ2-3 | TRBV5-1 | CASKVGTTDTQYF
TRBJ2-5 | TRBV24-1 | CATSDSSGRAWETQYF
TRBJ2-1 | TRBV7-8 | CASSLRRDYNEQFF
TRBJ2-7 | TRBV11-2 | CASSLSNLGREQYF
TRBJ2-7 | TRBV11-2 | CASSFGGGAFEQYF
TRBJ2-3 | TRBV7-2 | CASRSGQGARGTQYF
TRBJ2-1 | TRBV5-1 | CASSGTGGRNEQFF
TRBJ1-6 | TRBV20-1 | CSATQTGDSPLHF
TRBJ2-1 | TRBV18 | CASSPLLLADNEQFF
TRBJ2-3 | TRBV29-1 | CSIGLDRLHTDTQYF
TRBJ1-1 | TRBV10-3 | CAIREILTEAFF
TRBJ2-5 | TRBV11-2 | CASSLDRVKTQYF
TRBJ2-5 | TRBV12-3/TRBV12-4 | CASSFVRETQYF
TRBJ2-7 | TRBV25-1 | CASSPQGDPSYEQYF
TRBJ2-7 | TRBV5-6 | CASSWGREQYF
TRBJ1-4 | TRBV2 | CASSKGRTNEKLFF
TRBJ1-3 | TRBV12-3/TRBV12-4 | CASTLDTANTIYF
TRBJ2-3 | TRBV27 | CASSLGTQAYTQYF
TRBJ2-1 | TRBV2 | CASSEVVYNYNEQFF
TRBJ1-2 | TRBV19 | CASSIPHPNYGYTF
TRBJ2-4 | TRBV6-1 | CASRPSARENIQYF
TRBJ1-2 | TRBV12-3/TRBV12-4 | CASSQQTGSFGYTF
TRBJ2-7 | TRBV20-1 | CSATRDLYEQYF
TRBJ2-3 | TRBV24-1 | CATSDLTSGGDTQYF
TRBJ2-7 | TRBV7-2 | CASSSLTGGHEQYF
TRBJ2-1 | TRBV7-9 | CAFQSRGYNEQFF
TRBJ2-1 | TRBV2 | CASSSAGVNEQFF
TRBJ2-7 | TRBV19 | CASSGGYSYEQYF
TRBJ1-4 | TRBV6-1 | CASSVGSLSGEKLFF
TRBJ2-7 | TRBV5-1 | CASSYNQRAPYEQYF
TRBJ1-4 | TRBV4-3 | CASSQSSGQGPNEKLFF
TRBJ2-2 | TRBV11-3 | CASSLGMGGDTGELFF
TRBJ2-5 | TRBV11-2 | CASSFRRKETQYF
TRBJ2-7 | TRBV7-9 | CASSPGVGPLYEQYF
TRBJ2-7 | TRBV20-1 | CSAILNAGLGHEQYF
TRBJ2-2 | TRBV9 | CASSHGAGELFF
TRBJ2-3 | TRBV9 | CASSVAGTVRTDTQYF
TRBJ2-1 | TRBV3-1 | CASSRTLRTSGDEQFF